What follows are 18 T cell receptor beta chains derived from one specimen sequenced in a study of T-cell reconstitution after alpha-beta-depleted transplantation in children. Preparation of the TCRbeta library was carried out with unique molecular identifiers. TCRdb used MiXCR to reprocess the PCR reads, holding one entry per CDR3 protein. The sample includes hundreds of thousands of distinct CDR3 sequences, around 17% seen only once; the top ten take 1.1%. This sample comprised PBMCs from the stem cell graft donor, obtained from the stem cell graft. The receptor source for this set is a human donor who donated a stem cell graft to a child with acute myeloid leukemia.

The V and J genes are TRBV11-2 and TRBJ2-5, with D uncertain. CDR3 length equals 13 residues. In germline, CDR1 is SGHAT, CDR2 FQNNGV. The V end lost 3 bases, the J end lost 4 bases, and 9 bases lay between the germline ends. CDR3 region: CASSLSARETQYF. CDR3 nucleotide sequence: TGTGCCAGCAGCTTGAGCGCGAGAGAGACCCAGTACTTC. Full variable domain (rest looked up from reference TRBV11-2 and TRBJ2-5): EAGVAQSPRYKIIEKRQSVAFWCNPISGHATLYWYQQILGQGPKLLIQFQNNGVVDDSQLPKDRFSAERLKGVDSTLKIQPAKLEDSAVYLCASSLSARETQYFGPGTRLLVL.

This clonotype was counted only a few times. The chain combines TRBV9 with TRBJ2-1; D is possibly TRBD2 (5 bases). The V gene lost 3 bases and the J gene lost 6 bases, with 13 bases spanning the gap. The CDR3 totals 14 residues. CDR1 and CDR2 from the germline V gene are SGDLS and YYNGEE. CDR3 sequence (DNA): TGTGCCAGCAGCGCTATACTAGGTTCCAATGAGCAGTTCTTC. It translates to CASSAILGSNEQFF.

The sample holds a few counts of this clonotype. The V and J genes are TRBV20-1 and TRBJ1-2; possibly TRBD1 for D (6 bases). The CDR3 contains 15 residues. Germline CDR1 reads DFQATT; CDR2 reads SNEGSKA (reference sequence). Trimming left V 0 bases short and J 0 bases short, with 11 bases between. Here the CDR3 DNA reads TGCAGTGCTAGAGATCTGTCAGGGGCTAACTATGGCTACACCTTC. Translation: CSARDLSGANYGYTF.

This rearrangement joins TRBV20-1 to TRBJ2-2; TRBD2 agrees at 10 bases. V dropped 6 bases and J dropped 6; count of bases not matched to a gene: 7. Germline lookup yields CDR1 DFQATT and CDR2 SNEGSKA (reference sequence). The CDR3 length is 14 residues. The CDR3, as DNA: TGCAGTGCCAACCTAGCGGGGGTATCCGGGGAGCTGTTTTTT. It is translated as CSANLAGVSGELFF.

This clonotype was observed many times. J is TRBJ1-4 and V is TRBV12-3 or TRBV12-4; TRBD1 matches 7 bases. V dropped 7 bases and J dropped 3; count of bases not matched to a gene: 17. This CDR3 contains 18 residues. The CDR3 bases are TGTGCCAGCAAACCCGCTCAGGGGGAGGATGGTCCTAATGAAAAACTGTTTTTT. It yields the protein CASKPAQGEDGPNEKLFF.

This clonotype was found many times. This chain connects TRBV7-2 to TRBJ2-7, with D unresolved. CDR3 size: 11 residues. Trimming pared 1 base from V and 5 bases from J, leaving 3 bases between. Germline V gives CDR1 SGHTA, CDR2 FQGNSA. The DNA for the CDR3 is TGTGCCAGCAGCTTAGTTAACGAGCAGTACTTC. Residues: CASSLVNEQYF.

This clonotype was counted ten times or more. This chain links TRBV12-3 or TRBV12-4 with TRBJ2-3; 10 positions agree with TRBD1. The CDR3 extends over 17 amino acids. V shed 6 bases and J 2 bases; nucleotides not matched to a gene: 11. This CDR3 reads CASSTRQGALHTDTQYF. CDR3 DNA: TGTGCCAGCAGCACACGACAGGGGGCCCTACACACAGATACGCAGTATTTT.

This clonotype was picked up many times. V is TRBV4-1 and J is TRBJ1-1; no definite D call. The CDR3 sequence is 13 residues long. Looked up from germline, CDR1 is MGHRA and CDR2 is YSYEKL. The V gene lost 4 bases and the J gene lost 1 base, with 7 bases spanning the gap. CDR3 sequence reads: CASSPPPNTEAFF. The CDR3 DNA sequence: TGCGCCAGCAGCCCACCCCCGAACACTGAAGCTTTCTTT.

This clonotype was counted only a few times. The CDR3 coding sequence is TGCAGTGCCAGAATCAGGGGTTTCGGCCCCGGGGAGCTGTTTTTT. The encoded protein is CSARIRGFGPGELFF. V is TRBV20-1 and J is TRBJ2-2; a possible D gene is TRBD1 (6 bases). The CDR3 is 15 residues long. CDR1 is DFQATT and CDR2 is SNEGSKA in the germline V gene (reference sequence). V gave up 6 bases and J gave up 6 bases, with 20 bases separating them.

This clonotype was seen more than once but under ten times. The chain links TRBV7-2 to TRBJ2-7; tentatively, D is TRBD1 (6 bases). The CDR3 is 14 amino acids. Trimming left V 0 bases short and J 5 bases short, with 11 bases between. Germline CDR1 and CDR2: SGHTA and FQGNSA. The CDR3 DNA sequence: TGTGCCAGCAGCTTAGCTAAGGGGGTCCACGAGCAGTACTTC. Translation: CASSLAKGVHEQYF.

This clonotype has only one observation. Just one base apart from a much larger clone, this may be a read error. The chain combines TRBV12-3 or TRBV12-4 with TRBJ1-1; unclear D gene. The CDR3 loop spans 14 amino acids. V was trimmed by 0 bases and J by 0 bases, leaving 5 bases between them. The CDR3: CASSLALVNTEAFF. The CDR3 region has the DNA TGTGCCAGCAGTTTAGCGCTAGTGAACACTGAAGCTTTCTTT.

This clonotype has a handful of counts. J is TRBJ2-2 and V is TRBV29-1; D gene ambiguous. Trimming removed 3 bases at V and 5 bases at J, with 13 bases between. The CDR3 is 14 residues long. Germline V CDR1 and CDR2: SQVTM, ANQGSEA. The CDR3 region is CSVDGQVETGELFF. DNA for the CDR3: TGCAGCGTTGACGGGCAGGTAGAGACCGGGGAGCTGTTTTTT.

In this sample, this clonotype turned up many times. The rearrangement joins TRBV20-1 to TRBJ2-1, with 8 bases identical to TRBD1. V was pared by 2 bases and J by 2 bases, with 14 bases of the junction left unmatched. The V gene's germline CDR1 is DFQATT and CDR2 SNEGSKA (reference sequence). The CDR3 is made up of 18 amino acids. The CDR3 here is CSARPRTGTYKAYNEQFF. DNA for the CDR3: TGCAGTGCTAGACCGCGGACAGGGACCTATAAGGCCTACAATGAGCAGTTCTTC.

This clonotype has ten or more counts. This rearrangement joins TRBV7-3 to TRBJ2-3, with 7 bases identical to TRBD2. Germline CDR1 reads SGHTA; CDR2 reads FQGTGA. With V trimmed by 1 base and J by 2 bases, 9 bases remained unmatched. This CDR3 has 17 amino acids. In DNA form, the CDR3 reads TGTGCCAGCAGCTTAATGGGGCGGGGGACGATCACAGATACGCAGTATTTT. It yields the protein CASSLMGRGTITDTQYF.

This clonotype showed up just a few times. The CDR3 DNA sequence: TGTGCCAGCAGTTTCGACGGACGGAGTACGCAGTATTTT. Translating it yields CASSFDGRSTQYF. The chain joins TRBV12-3 or TRBV12-4 to TRBJ2-3, with unresolved D. The CDR3 contains 13 residues. Trimming pared 3 bases from V and 8 bases from J, leaving 12 bases between.

This clonotype was detected ten times or more. The chain's CDR3 is CSARGTGGKGLAVRDTQYF. CDR3 bases: TGCAGTGCTAGAGGGACAGGGGGTAAGGGACTAGCGGTTAGAGATACGCAGTATTTT. The chain combines TRBV20-1 with TRBJ2-3; possible D gene TRBD2, 11 bases. Trimming took off 1 base at V and 5 bases at J, with 28 bases between the two ends. This CDR3 region has 19 residues. Per germline, CDR1 DFQATT and CDR2 SNEGSKA (reference sequence).

V gene TRBV12-3 or TRBV12-4 combines with J gene TRBJ2-5; 8 nucleotides agree with TRBD1. This CDR3 region has 13 residues. Trimming took 7 bases from V and 3 from J; bases not matched to a gene: 4. CDR3 protein: CASTETGEETQYF. The CDR3 nucleotides are TGTGCCAGCACCGAGACAGGGGAAGAGACCCAGTACTTC.

This clonotype has only a few counts. The chain joins TRBV12-2 to TRBJ2-7. TRBV12-2 is reported as a pseudogene. The CDR3 is 15 residues long. The CDR3 nucleotides are TGTGCAAGTCGCTTAGAAGGACAGGGCTCCTACGAGCAGTACTTC. The encoded protein is CASRLEGQGSYEQYF.